This T cell receptor (beta chain) derives from a study of T-cell memory formation after mild COVID-19. Study at large: TCR clusters showed largely donor specificity.

Germline loops: CDR1 SGHTA, CDR2 FQGTGA. J lost 5 bases, V lost 4 bases, and 12 bases had no gene match. There are 17 residues in the CDR3. Study-wide points: Whereas later expanders leaned CD4+, clones contracting day 15 to 85 showed a balanced CD4/CD8 makeup. Contracting CD4+ clones were located mainly in CM and EM, and CD8+ clones in EMRA.

UMIs and sample barcodes were carried by the TCR alpha and TCR beta cDNA libraries that 5'RACE produced using constant-segment primers. Using its own MiXCR run on the 5' RACE reads, TCRdb lists one record per CDR3 protein. The sample has some 410,000 distinct CDR3 sequences, about a quarter seen once. As regards this clonotype: Its matching antigen is unknown.

The clonotype was recovered from an adult woman who had mild COVID-19 (a few samples of this study predate the infection). Cell type and time point are not known. Sequencing was performed on PBMCs or a T cell subset sorted from them (not recorded which). V and J are TRBV7-3 and TRBJ2-1; 9 bases align to TRBD2. This CDR3 is CASSSTNVAGEHNEQFF. The CDR3 DNA reads as TGTGCCAGCAGCTCGACTAATGTAGCGGGAGAACACAATGAGCAGTTCTTC.